These 23 T cell receptor beta chains were sequenced from one sample in a study of blood T cell repertoires in COVID-19. The table came from immunoSEQ multiplex PCR; TCRdb's copy has only in-frame clones and leaves some out. The sample records some 52,000 clones, around 86% being singletons. Sample: peripheral blood. The receptors here all came from a man between 70 and 80 years old with acute or convalescent COVID-19.

The gene calls are TRBV6-5 and TRBJ2-5; possible D gene TRBD2, 6 bases. The germline V gene encodes CDR1 MNHEY and CDR2 SVGAGI. The CDR3 is 14 residues long. V lost 7 bases and J lost 6, with 18 bases in between. DNA of the CDR3: TGTGCCAGCACTGCTCAGGAGGGAATGAAGACCCAGTACTTC. This gives the protein CASTAQEGMKTQYF.

This clone was seen a few times. The gene calls are TRBV28 and TRBJ1-2; TRBD1 aligns across 9 bases. This CDR3 spans 15 amino acids. Germline CDR1 and CDR2: MDHEN and SYDVKM. V trimming: 5 bases; J trimming: 7 bases; junction bases outside the gene matches: 11. This CDR3 is CASSISPGQGPGYTF. The CDR3 DNA is TGTGCCAGCAGTATCTCTCCGGGACAGGGACCTGGCTACACCTTC.

The J gene is TRBJ2-7, the V gene TRBV2; the D is unclear. V was shortened by 1 base and J by 4 bases, with 2 bases between the two germline ends. The CDR3 spans 11 residues. Germline-derived CDR1 and CDR2 are SNHLY and FYNNEI. CDR3 in DNA: TGTGCCAGCAGTGAAGTATACGAGCAGTACTTC. Translating gives CASSEVYEQYF.

This clone was seen a handful of times. V is TRBV9 and J is TRBJ2-5; 7 bases match TRBD1. V trimming: 3 bases; J trimming: 5 bases; junction bases outside the gene matches: 7. Germline CDR1 SGDLS, CDR2 YYNGEE. This CDR3 is 14 amino acids long. CDR3 sequence: CASSGRQGPETQYF. CDR3 nucleotide sequence: TGTGCCAGCAGCGGCCGACAGGGACCGGAGACCCAGTACTTC.

V and J are TRBV12-2 and TRBJ2-7; TRBD1 reflects the table's D call only, with no check against the DNA. TRBV12-2 is a known pseudogene. CDR3 length: 21 residues. CDR3 loop: CASRLGQWASVYTGFWYEQYF. The CDR3 DNA reads TGTGCAAGTCGCTTAGGACAGTGGGCTTCTGTTTATACAGGCTTTTGGTACGAGCAGTACTTC.

V gene TRBV7-2 combines with J gene TRBJ1-2; 7 bases match TRBD1. The CDR3 spans 14 residues. The germline gives CDR1 SGHTA, CDR2 FQGNSA. The trim removed 4 bases at V and 5 bases at J, leaving 7 bases unmatched. The CDR3 DNA sequence: TGTGCCAGCAGCTCCGGGACAGCAACTTATGGCTACACCTTC. Translated: CASSSGTATYGYTF.

The chain is built from TRBV5-6 and TRBJ2-2, with 11 bases identical to TRBD2. V shed 4 bases, J shed 0 bases, and the junction held 2 bases outside the gene matches. In germline, CDR1 is SGHDT, CDR2 YYEEEE. This CDR3 is 16 amino acids long. The CDR3 DNA reads as TGTGCCAGCAGCGCGGGACTAGCGGCGAACACCGGGGAGCTGTTTTTT. Translating it yields CASSAGLAANTGELFF.

This chain uses TRBV29-1 with TRBJ2-3; a weak D match, TRBD2 (5 bases). Germline V gene lookup returns CDR1 SQVTM and CDR2 ANQGSEA. V was shortened by 4 bases and J by 1 base, with 9 bases between the two germline ends. The CDR3 has 13 residues. The CDR3 loop is CSVGGRRTDTQYF. The CDR3 region has the DNA TGCAGCGTTGGAGGGCGGCGCACAGATACGCAGTATTTT.

The V call is TRBV5-5, the J call TRBJ2-7; 7 nucleotides match TRBD1. The CDR3 is 14 amino acids. The V segment lost 6 bases and the J segment 1 base; nucleotides outside the gene matches: 7. Per the germline V gene, CDR1 is SGHKS and CDR2 is YYEKEE (reference sequence). For the CDR3, the DNA is TGTGCCAGCACCTTAGGGACAGTTTCCTACGAGCAGTACTTC. Encoded protein: CASTLGTVSYEQYF.

V and J are TRBV15 and TRBJ2-2; TRBD2 matches at 11 bases. The CDR3 loop spans 17 amino acids. Germline V gene data show CDR1 as LNHNV and CDR2 as YYDKDF (reference sequence). V was pared by 2 bases and J by 4 bases, with 6 bases of the junction left unmatched. The CDR3 sequence is CATSRLAGGQGTGELFF. The CDR3 DNA is TGTGCCACCAGCAGACTAGCGGGAGGCCAGGGCACCGGGGAGCTGTTTTTT.

The chain carries TRBV5-1 and TRBJ2-5; D may be TRBD1 (6 bases). Deletions cut 1 base from V and 2 bases from J, with 6 bases between. Per the germline V gene, CDR1 is SGHRS and CDR2 is YFSETQ. There are 13 residues in the CDR3. The CDR3 bases are TGCGCCAGCAGCTTGCAGGGGCAAGAGACCCAGTACTTC. Translating gives CASSLQGQETQYF.

This CDR3 reads CANIRGGSYNEQFF. CDR3 DNA sequence: TGTGCCAATATACGGGGGGGCTCCTACAATGAGCAGTTCTTC. The rearrangement joins TRBV19 to TRBJ2-1; 8 bases fit TRBD2. Per the germline V gene, CDR1 is LNHDA and CDR2 is SQIVND (reference sequence). There are 14 residues in the CDR3. V was pared by 10 bases and J by 0 bases, with 5 bases of the junction left unmatched.

J is TRBJ1-2 and V is TRBV19; 7 nucleotides line up with TRBD1. The CDR3 is 16 residues long. J was trimmed by 6 bases and V by 9 bases; bases with no gene match: 19. Germline CDR1 and CDR2: LNHDA and SQIVND (reference sequence). CDR3 protein: CASHHRTGDGRNGYTF. The CDR3 DNA reads TGTGCCAGCCATCACCGGACAGGAGACGGACGGAATGGCTACACCTTC.

The gene calls are TRBV5-1 and TRBJ2-1; D gene ambiguous. The CDR3 runs 11 residues. The germline V gene has CDR1 SGHRS and CDR2 YFSETQ. Trimming removed 4 bases at V and 9 bases at J, with 8 bases between. The CDR3 DNA is TGCGCCAGCAGCGCTTCTACTGAGCAGTTCTTC. As protein: CASSASTEQFF.

CDR3 in DNA: TGTGCCAGCAGTTTAAAGGGGGTAACAGATACGCAGTATTTT. Amino acid sequence: CASSLKGVTDTQYF. The chain has TRBV27 and TRBJ2-3, with TRBD1 as a possible D gene (6 bases). V gave up 2 bases and J gave up 3 bases, with 9 bases separating them. CDR3 length equals 14 residues. The germline V gene has CDR1 MNHEY and CDR2 SMNVEV (reference sequence).

This clone showed up just a few times. The chain links TRBV21-1 to TRBJ2-7; the D segment call TRBD2 is taken from the table without a DNA check. TRBV21-1 is a documented pseudogene. This CDR3 is built from 18 residues. The CDR3: CASSHCPAVRRGAYEQYF. The CDR3 DNA follows: TGTGCCAGCAGCCACTGCCCCGCGGTTAGGCGAGGCGCCTACGAGCAGTACTTC.

The chain has TRBV7-8 and TRBJ1-2; D remains unclear. Germline-derived CDR1 and CDR2 are SGHVS and FQNEAQ. V was trimmed by 0 bases and J by 3 bases, leaving 5 bases between them. The CDR3 loop spans 13 amino acids. Written as DNA, the CDR3 is TGTGCCAGCAGCTTAGCACCGGACTATGGCTACACCTTC. Translating gives CASSLAPDYGYTF. Supplemented by reference TRBV7-8 and TRBJ1-2, the full variable domain reads GAGVSQSPRYKVAKRGQDVALRCDPISGHVSLFWYQQALGQGPEFLTYFQNEAQLDKSGLPSDRFFAERPEGSVSTLKIQRTQQEDSAVYLCASSLAPDYGYTFGSGTRLTVV.

This clone was seen more than once but under ten times. The chain uses TRBV7-9 and TRBJ2-7; tentatively, D is TRBD1 (7 bases). The CDR3 is 16 amino acids. Trimming cost V 0 bases and J 2 bases, with 14 bases left between them. Germline V gene data show CDR1 as SEHNR and CDR2 as FQNEAQ (reference sequence). This chain's CDR3 is CASSLARDSETYEQYF. The DNA of the CDR3 is TGTGCCAGCAGCTTAGCGCGGGACAGCGAAACCTACGAGCAGTACTTC.

The chain recombines TRBV11-3 with TRBJ1-3, with 8 positions matching TRBD1. V lost 5 bases and J lost 0; bases outside the gene matches: 9. Germline V lookup: CDR1 SGHNT, CDR2 YENEEA. The CDR3 covers 17 residues. The CDR3 coding sequence is TGTGCCAGCAGCACCCAGACAGGGGACTTCTCTGGAAACACCATATATTTT. Translated: CASSTQTGDFSGNTIYF.

This clone was observed a single time. J is TRBJ2-5 and V is TRBV4-1; D remains ambiguous. CDR1 and CDR2 (germline): MGHRA, YSYEKL. The CDR3 totals 14 residues. V was shortened by 1 base and J by 5 bases, with 11 bases between the two germline ends. The DNA of the CDR3 is TGCGCCAGCAGCCAAGCTCCGGGTTCTGAGACCCAGTACTTC. Translating it yields CASSQAPGSETQYF.

This chain joins TRBV7-9 and TRBJ2-2; TRBD2 matches at 13 bases. This CDR3 is 18 amino acids long. V shed 4 bases and J 1 base; nucleotides not matched to a gene: 6. Germline V gives CDR1 SEHNR, CDR2 FQNEAQ (reference sequence). CDR3 sequence reads: CASSSRTSGGLNTGELFF. The CDR3 DNA reads TGTGCCAGCAGCTCAAGGACTAGCGGGGGCCTGAACACCGGGGAGCTGTTTTTT.

V usage is TRBV5-1 and J usage is TRBJ1-1, with 7 bases matching TRBD1. The V gene end was trimmed by 6 bases and the J gene end by 3 bases; junction bases not matched to a gene: 8. Germline V gene lookup returns CDR1 SGHRS and CDR2 YFSETQ. This CDR3 comprises 14 residues. The CDR3 region has the DNA TGCGCCAGCACTGAGGGGGCGATGGACACTGAAGCTTTCTTT. This codes for CASTEGAMDTEAFF.

V usage is TRBV5-1 and J usage is TRBJ2-3; TRBD2 aligns across 11 bases. Germline lookup yields CDR1 SGHRS and CDR2 YFSETQ. Trimming removed 5 bases from V and 0 bases from J; junction bases left unmatched: 8. This CDR3 spans 17 amino acids. The CDR3 loop reads CASSYLAGGSSTDTQYF. Here the CDR3 DNA reads TGCGCCAGCAGTTATCTAGCGGGAGGATCTAGCACAGATACGCAGTATTTT.